This T cell receptor (beta chain) is drawn from a study of cytomegalovirus exposure and HLA in healthy donors. PCR primers comprised 60 Vbeta and 13 Jbeta primers. Sequenced by immunoSEQ multiplex PCR; TCRdb stores in-frame clones only, minus some. The table includes around 130,000 clones, 80% to 85% detected once. Study observations and caveats: A few of the chains that were CMV-associated were confirmed in vitro to be specific for CMV antigens. Looking again later, the authors saw that most CMV-associated TCR beta chains seemed HLA-restricted. It was assumed in the presence/absence analyses that sequencing depth was roughly uniform across donors.

This CDR3 contains 14 residues. Germline values: CDR1 SGHRS, CDR2 YFSETQ. The V and J ends lost 4 bases and 0 bases respectively, with 11 bases between them. This clone was recorded only once. Its antigen is unknown. V and J are TRBV5-1 and TRBJ2-7; D possibly corresponds to TRBD1 (6 bases). This clonotype was sampled from a female donor in good health and CMV-seronegative. Sequences were obtained from PBMCs. Here the CDR3 DNA reads TGCGCCAGCAGCCTTGAGGGGGTCTCCTACGAGCAGTACTTC. Its protein is CASSLEGVSYEQYF.